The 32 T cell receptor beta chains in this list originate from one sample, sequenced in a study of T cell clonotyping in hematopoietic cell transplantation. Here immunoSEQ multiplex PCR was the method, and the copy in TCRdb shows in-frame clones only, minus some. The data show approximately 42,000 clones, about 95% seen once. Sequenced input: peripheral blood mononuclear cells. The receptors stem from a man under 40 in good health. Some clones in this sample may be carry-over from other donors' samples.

The CDR3 DNA reads as TGTGCCAGCAGCTTAAATTCGGAGGATACGCAGTATTTT. Protein: CASSLNSEDTQYF. The chain has TRBV7-3 and TRBJ2-3, with no clear D. This CDR3 is 13 amino acids long. CDR1 is SGHTA, CDR2 FQGTGA, per germline. Trimming took off 1 base at V and 6 bases at J, with 8 bases between the two ends.

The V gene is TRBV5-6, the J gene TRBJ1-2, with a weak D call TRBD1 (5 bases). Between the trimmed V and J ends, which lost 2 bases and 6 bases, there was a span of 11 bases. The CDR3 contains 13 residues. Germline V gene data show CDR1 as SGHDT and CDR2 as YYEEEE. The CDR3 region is CASSFQGRDGYTF. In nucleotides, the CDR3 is TGTGCCAGCAGCTTCCAGGGAAGGGATGGCTACACCTTC.

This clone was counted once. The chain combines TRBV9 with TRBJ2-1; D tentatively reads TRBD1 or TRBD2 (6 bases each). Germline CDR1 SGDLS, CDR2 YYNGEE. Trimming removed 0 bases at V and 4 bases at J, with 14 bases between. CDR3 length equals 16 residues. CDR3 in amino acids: CASSVALRGEYNEQFF. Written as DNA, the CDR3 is TGTGCCAGCAGCGTAGCTCTAAGGGGGGAGTACAATGAGCAGTTCTTC.

The CDR3 nucleotides read TGCGCCAGCAGCCAAGATCTAGGGGAAAAACTGTTTTTT. It yields the protein CASSQDLGEKLFF. The chain couples TRBV4-3 to TRBJ1-4; D is undetermined. Germline CDR1 reads LGHNA; CDR2 reads YSLEER. V was trimmed by 0 bases and J by 8 bases, leaving 7 bases between them. This CDR3 spans 13 amino acids.

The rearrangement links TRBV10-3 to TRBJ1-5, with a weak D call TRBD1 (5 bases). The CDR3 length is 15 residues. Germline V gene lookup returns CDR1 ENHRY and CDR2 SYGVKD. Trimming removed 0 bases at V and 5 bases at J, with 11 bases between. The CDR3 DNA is TGTGCCATCAGTGAGTCAGGTGGGGGAGATCAGCCCCAGCATTTT. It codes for CAISESGGGDQPQHF.

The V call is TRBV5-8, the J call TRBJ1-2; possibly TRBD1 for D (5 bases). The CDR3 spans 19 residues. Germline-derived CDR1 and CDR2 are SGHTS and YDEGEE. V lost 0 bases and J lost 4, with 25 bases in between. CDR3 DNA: TGTGCCAGCAGCTTGGCCTCGGGGCTAAAACAGCGGCCAGGCTATGGCTACACCTTC. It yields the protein CASSLASGLKQRPGYGYTF.

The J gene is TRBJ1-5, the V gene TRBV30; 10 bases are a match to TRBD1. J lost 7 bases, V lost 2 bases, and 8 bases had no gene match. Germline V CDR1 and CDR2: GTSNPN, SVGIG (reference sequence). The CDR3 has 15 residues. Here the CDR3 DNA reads TGTGCCTGGAGTATTGGACAGGGGGGAAGACAGCCCCAGCATTTT. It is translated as CAWSIGQGGRQPQHF.

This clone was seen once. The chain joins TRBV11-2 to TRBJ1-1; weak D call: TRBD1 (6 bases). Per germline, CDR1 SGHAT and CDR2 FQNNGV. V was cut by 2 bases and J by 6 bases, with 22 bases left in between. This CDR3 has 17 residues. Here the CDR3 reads CASSLNLRDILRAEAFF. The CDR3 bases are TGTGCCAGCAGCTTAAACCTCCGGGACATCCTTCGCGCTGAAGCTTTCTTT.

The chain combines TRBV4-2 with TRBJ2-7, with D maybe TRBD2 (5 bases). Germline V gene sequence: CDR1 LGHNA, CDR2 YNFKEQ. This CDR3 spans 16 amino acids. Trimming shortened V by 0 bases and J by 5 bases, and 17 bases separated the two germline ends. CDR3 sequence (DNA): TGTGCCAGCAGCCAAGATCAGCTGGACTCCTCAGACGAGCAGTACTTC. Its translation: CASSQDQLDSSDEQYF.

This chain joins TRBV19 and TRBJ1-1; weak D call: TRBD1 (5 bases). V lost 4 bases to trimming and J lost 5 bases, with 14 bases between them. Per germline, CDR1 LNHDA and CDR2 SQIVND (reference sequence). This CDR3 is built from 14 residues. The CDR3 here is CASSSRGGWTEAFF. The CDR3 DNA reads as TGTGCCAGTAGTAGTCGGGGGGGGTGGACTGAAGCTTTCTTT.

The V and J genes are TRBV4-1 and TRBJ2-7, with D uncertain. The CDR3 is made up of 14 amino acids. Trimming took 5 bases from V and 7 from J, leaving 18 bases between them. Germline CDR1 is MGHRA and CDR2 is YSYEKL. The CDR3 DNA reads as TGCGCCAGCAGCACACCGGGCCCTCCTGGGGAGCAGTACTTC. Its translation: CASSTPGPPGEQYF.

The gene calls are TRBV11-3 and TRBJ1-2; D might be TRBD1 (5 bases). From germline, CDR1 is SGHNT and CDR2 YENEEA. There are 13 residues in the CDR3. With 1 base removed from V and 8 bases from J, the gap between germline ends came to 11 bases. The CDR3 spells CASSLVSGRGYTF. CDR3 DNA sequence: TGTGCCAGCAGCTTAGTTTCAGGGAGGGGCTACACCTTC. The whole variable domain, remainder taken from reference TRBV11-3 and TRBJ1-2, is EAGVVQSPRYKIIEKKQPVAFWCNPISGHNTLYWYLQNLGQGPELLIRYENEEAVDDSQLPKDRFSAERLKGVDSTLKIQPAELGDSAVYLCASSLVSGRGYTFGSGTRLTVV.

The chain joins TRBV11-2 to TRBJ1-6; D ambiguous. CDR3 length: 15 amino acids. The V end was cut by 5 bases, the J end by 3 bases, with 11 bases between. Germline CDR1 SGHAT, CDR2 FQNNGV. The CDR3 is CASSDTRFYNSPLHF. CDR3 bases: TGTGCCAGCAGCGATACCAGATTCTATAATTCACCCCTCCACTTT.

The CDR3 coding sequence is TGTGCCAGCAGTTTTAGTGGGAGTGCCTACAATGAGCAGTTCTTC. Its translation: CASSFSGSAYNEQFF. The chain combines TRBV6-5 with TRBJ2-1, with TRBD2 as a possible D gene (5 bases). The germline CDR1 and CDR2 sequences are MNHEY and SVGAGI. V was trimmed by 4 bases and J by 2 bases, leaving 12 bases between them. This CDR3 spans 15 amino acids.

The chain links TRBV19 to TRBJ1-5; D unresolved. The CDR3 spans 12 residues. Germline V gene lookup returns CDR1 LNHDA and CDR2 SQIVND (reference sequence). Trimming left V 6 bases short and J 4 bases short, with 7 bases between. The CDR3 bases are TGTGCCAGTAGGGACCCAAATCAGCCCCAGCATTTT. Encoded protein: CASRDPNQPQHF.

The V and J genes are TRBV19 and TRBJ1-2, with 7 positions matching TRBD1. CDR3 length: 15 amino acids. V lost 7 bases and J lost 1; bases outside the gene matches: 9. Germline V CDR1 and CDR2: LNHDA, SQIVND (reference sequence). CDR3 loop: CASTPRQGGNYGYTF. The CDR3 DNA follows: TGTGCCAGTACCCCTCGGCAGGGGGGTAACTATGGCTACACCTTC.

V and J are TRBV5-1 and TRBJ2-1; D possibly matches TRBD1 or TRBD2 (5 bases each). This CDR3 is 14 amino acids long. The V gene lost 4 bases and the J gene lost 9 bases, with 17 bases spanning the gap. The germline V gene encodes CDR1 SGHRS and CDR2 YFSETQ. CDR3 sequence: CASSKGPASGEQFF. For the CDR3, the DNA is TGCGCCAGCAGCAAGGGACCGGCCTCCGGTGAGCAGTTCTTC.

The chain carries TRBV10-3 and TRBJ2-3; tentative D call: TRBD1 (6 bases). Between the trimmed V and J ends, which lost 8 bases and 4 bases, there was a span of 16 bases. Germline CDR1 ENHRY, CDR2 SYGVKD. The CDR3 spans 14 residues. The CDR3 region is CAIGRDAGADTQYF. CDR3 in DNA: TGTGCCATCGGTCGGGACGCAGGGGCAGATACGCAGTATTTT.

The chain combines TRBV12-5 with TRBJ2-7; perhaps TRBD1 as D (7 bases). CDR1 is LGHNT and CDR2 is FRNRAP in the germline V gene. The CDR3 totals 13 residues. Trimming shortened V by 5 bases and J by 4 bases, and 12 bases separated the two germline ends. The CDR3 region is CASGGGTAYEQYF. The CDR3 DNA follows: TGTGCTAGTGGTGGAGGGACAGCTTACGAGCAGTACTTC.

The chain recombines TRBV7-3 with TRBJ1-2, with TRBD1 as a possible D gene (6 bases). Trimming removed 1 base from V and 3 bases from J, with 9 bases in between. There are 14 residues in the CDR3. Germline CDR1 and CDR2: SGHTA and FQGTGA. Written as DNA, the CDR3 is TGTGCCAGCAGCTTAAGGGCAGGGGACTATGGCTACACCTTC. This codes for CASSLRAGDYGYTF.

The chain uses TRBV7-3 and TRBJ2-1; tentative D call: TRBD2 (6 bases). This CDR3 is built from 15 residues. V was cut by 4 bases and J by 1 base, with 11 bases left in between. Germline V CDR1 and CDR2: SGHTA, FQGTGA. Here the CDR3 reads CASSSLAGSYNEQFF. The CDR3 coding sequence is TGTGCCAGCAGCTCCCTGGCGGGGTCCTACAATGAGCAGTTCTTC.

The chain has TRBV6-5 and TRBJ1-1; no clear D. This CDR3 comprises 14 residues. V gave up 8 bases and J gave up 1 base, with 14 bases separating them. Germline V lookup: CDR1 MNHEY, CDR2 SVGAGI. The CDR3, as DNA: TGTGCCAGCTCCCTGGTGGGTTCGAACACTGAAGCTTTCTTT. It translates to CASSLVGSNTEAFF.

The CDR3 bases are TGCGCCAGCAGCTTGGCCAAGGGGATCACTGAAGCTTTCTTT. Translation gives CASSLAKGITEAFF. The chain recombines TRBV5-1 with TRBJ1-1, with D possibly matching TRBD1 (5 bases). This CDR3 contains 14 residues. Per the germline V gene, CDR1 is SGHRS and CDR2 is YFSETQ. Between the trimmed V and J ends, which lost 0 bases and 4 bases, there was a span of 10 bases.

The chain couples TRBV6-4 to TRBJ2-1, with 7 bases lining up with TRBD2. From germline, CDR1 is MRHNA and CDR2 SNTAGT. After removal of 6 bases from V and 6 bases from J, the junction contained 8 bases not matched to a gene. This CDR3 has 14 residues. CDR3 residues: CASRQGEGSNEQFF. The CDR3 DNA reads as TGTGCCAGCAGACAAGGGGAGGGGAGCAATGAGCAGTTCTTC.

The CDR3: CASSFLGFGAGELFF. CDR3 bases: TGTGCCAGCAGTTTCCTAGGATTTGGAGCCGGGGAGCTGTTTTTT. This chain joins TRBV27 and TRBJ2-2, with unresolved D. The CDR3 has 15 amino acids. Germline V gene data show CDR1 as MNHEY and CDR2 as SMNVEV (reference sequence). With 3 bases removed from V and 6 bases from J, the gap between germline ends came to 14 bases.

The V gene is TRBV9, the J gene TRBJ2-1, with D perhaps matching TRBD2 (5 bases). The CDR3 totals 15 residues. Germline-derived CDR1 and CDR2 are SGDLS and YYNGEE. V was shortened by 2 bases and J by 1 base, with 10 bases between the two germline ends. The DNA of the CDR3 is TGTGCCAGCAGCGTTGCCGGGATGTCCTACAATGAGCAGTTCTTC. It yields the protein CASSVAGMSYNEQFF.

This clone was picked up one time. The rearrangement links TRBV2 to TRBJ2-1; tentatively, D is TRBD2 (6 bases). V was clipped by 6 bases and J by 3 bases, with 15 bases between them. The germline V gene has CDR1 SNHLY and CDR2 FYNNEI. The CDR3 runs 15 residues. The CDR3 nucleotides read TGTGCCAGCAGGGTGGGTAGCGGACTCTACAATGAGCAGTTCTTC. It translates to CASRVGSGLYNEQFF. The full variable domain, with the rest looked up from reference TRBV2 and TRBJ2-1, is EPEVTQTPSHQVTQMGQEVILRCVPISNHLYFYWYRQILGQKVEFLVSFYNNEISEKSEIFDDQFSVERPDGSNFTLKIRSTKLEDSAMYFCASRVGSGLYNEQFFGPGTRLTVL.

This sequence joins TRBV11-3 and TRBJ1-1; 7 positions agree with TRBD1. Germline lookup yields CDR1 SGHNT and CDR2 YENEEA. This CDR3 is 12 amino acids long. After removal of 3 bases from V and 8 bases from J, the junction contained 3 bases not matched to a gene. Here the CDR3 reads CASSFDRDEAFF. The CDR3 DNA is TGTGCCAGCAGCTTTGACAGGGACGAAGCTTTCTTT.

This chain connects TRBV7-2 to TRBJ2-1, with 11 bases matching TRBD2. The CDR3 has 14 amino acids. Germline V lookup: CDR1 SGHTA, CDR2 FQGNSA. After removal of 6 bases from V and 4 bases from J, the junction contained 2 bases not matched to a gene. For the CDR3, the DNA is TGTGCCAGCAGACTAGCGGGGGATTACAATGAGCAGTTCTTC. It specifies CASRLAGDYNEQFF.

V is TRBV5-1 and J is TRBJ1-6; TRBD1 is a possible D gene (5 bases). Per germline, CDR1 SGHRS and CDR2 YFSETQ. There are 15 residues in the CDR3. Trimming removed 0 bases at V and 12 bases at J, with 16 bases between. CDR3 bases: TGCGCCAGCAGCTTGGCGGATCGCCAGGGAGGACCCCTCCACTTT. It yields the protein CASSLADRQGGPLHF.

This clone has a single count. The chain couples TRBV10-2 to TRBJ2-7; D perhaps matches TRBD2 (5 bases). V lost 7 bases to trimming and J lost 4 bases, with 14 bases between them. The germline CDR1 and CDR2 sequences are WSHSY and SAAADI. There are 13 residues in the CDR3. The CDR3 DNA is TGCGCCAGCACGAGGGCCGGGGTGTACGAGCAGTACTTC. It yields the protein CASTRAGVYEQYF.

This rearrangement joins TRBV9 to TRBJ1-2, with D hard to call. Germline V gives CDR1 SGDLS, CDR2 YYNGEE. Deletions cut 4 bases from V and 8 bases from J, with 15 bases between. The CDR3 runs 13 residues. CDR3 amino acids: CASSSSLLVGYTF. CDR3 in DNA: TGTGCCAGCAGCTCCTCGTTGTTAGTAGGCTACACCTTC.